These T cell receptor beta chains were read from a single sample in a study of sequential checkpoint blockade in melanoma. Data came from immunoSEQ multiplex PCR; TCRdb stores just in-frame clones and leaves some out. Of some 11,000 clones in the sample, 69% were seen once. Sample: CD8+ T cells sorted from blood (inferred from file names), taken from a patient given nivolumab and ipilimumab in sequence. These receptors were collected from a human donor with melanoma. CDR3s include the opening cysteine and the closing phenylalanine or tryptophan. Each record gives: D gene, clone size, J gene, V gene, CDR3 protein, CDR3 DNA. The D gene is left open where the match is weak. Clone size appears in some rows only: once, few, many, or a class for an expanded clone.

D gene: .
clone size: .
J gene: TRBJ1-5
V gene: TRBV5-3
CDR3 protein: CARSVRVNQPQHF
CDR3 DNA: TGTGCCAGAAGCGTGAGAGTCAATCAGCCCCAGCATTTT

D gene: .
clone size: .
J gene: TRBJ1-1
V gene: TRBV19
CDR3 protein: CASGPTGGTEAFF
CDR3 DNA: TGTGCCAGTGGTCCCACGGGGGGCACTGAAGCTTTCTTT

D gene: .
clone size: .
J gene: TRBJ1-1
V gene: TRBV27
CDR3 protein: CASNPGMNTEAFF
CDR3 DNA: TGTGCCAGCAACCCAGGGATGAACACTGAAGCTTTCTTT

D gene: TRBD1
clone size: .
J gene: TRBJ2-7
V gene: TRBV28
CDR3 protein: CASSLNTGVDYEQYF
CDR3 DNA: TGTGCCAGCAGCCTGAATACAGGGGTGGACTACGAGCAGTACTTC

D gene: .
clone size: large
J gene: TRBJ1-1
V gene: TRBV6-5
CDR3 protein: CASSTGTPTEAFF
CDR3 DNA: TGTGCCAGCAGTACTGGGACACCGACTGAAGCTTTCTTT

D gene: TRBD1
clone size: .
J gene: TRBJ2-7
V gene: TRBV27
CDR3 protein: CASSLTGGYEQYF
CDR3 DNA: TGTGCCAGCAGTTTGACAGGGGGCTACGAGCAGTACTTC

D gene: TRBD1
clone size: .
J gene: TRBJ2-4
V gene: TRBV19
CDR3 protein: CASSIDYGTGSDIQYF
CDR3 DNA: TGTGCCAGTAGTATAGATTACGGGACAGGGAGCGACATTCAGTACTTC

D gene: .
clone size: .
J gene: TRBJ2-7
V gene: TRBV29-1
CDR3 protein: CSVVQGSGEQYF
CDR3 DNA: TGCAGCGTTGTCCAGGGTTCCGGCGAGCAGTACTTC

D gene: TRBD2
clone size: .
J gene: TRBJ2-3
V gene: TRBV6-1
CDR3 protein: CASSSLAGGTDTQYF
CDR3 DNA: TGTGCCAGCAGTTCCTTAGCGGGAGGCACAGATACGCAGTATTTT

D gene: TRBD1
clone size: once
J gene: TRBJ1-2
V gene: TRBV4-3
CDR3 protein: CASSHPGTGYGYTF
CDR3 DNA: TGCGCCAGCAGCCACCCCGGGACAGGCTATGGCTACACCTTC

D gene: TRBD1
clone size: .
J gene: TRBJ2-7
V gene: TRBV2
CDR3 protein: CASSKPGQAYEQYF
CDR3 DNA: TGTGCCAGCAGCAAACCGGGACAGGCCTACGAGCAGTACTTC

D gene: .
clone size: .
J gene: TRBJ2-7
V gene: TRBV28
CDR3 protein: CASSFLPVVSYEQYF
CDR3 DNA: TGTGCCAGCAGTTTCCTGCCAGTCGTCTCCTACGAGCAGTACTTC

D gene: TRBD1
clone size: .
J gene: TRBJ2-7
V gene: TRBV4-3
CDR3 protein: CASSPLGGRGLGEQYF
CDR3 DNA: TGCGCCAGCAGCCCCCTAGGAGGCAGGGGGCTTGGGGAGCAGTACTTC

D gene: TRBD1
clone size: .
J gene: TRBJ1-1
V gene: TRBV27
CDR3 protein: CASSLGDRGLAFF
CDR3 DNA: TGTGCCAGCAGTTTAGGGGACAGGGGGCTGGCTTTCTTT

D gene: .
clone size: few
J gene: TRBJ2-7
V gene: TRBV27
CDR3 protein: CASRTRNTYEQYF
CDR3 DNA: TGTGCCAGCAGGACCAGGAATACCTACGAGCAGTACTTC

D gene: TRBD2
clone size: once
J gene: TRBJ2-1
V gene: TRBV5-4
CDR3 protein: CASSPTSAIYNEQFF
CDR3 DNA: TGTGCCAGCAGCCCGACTAGCGCCATCTACAATGAGCAGTTCTTC

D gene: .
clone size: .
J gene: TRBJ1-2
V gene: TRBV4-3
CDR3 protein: CASSPTLKDSYGYTF
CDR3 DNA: TGCGCCAGCAGCCCCACGCTTAAAGACAGCTATGGCTACACCTTC

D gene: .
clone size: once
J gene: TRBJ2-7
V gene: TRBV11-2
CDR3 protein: CASSLVTGFYYEQYF
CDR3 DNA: TGTGCCAGCAGCTTAGTCACAGGGTTCTACTACGAGCAGTACTTC